Below are 2 T cell receptor beta chains sequenced from a single sample in a study of shared clonotypes between healthy human individuals. TCRdb's table, derived via immunoSEQ multiplex PCR, lists solely in-frame clones and lacks some. The sample has roughly 1.4 million clones, around 98.5% seen once; the top ten hold under 0.45%. Sequenced material: naive CD4+ T cells sorted from blood. Subset here: CD45RA+ positively selected. Receptors were obtained from a man in his thirties or forties in good health.

This rearrangement joins TRBV6-5 to TRBJ2-2; 7 positions match TRBD2. CDR3 length: 15 amino acids. The V gene end was trimmed by 5 bases and the J gene end by 3 bases; junction bases not matched to a gene: 6. Germline-derived CDR1 and CDR2 are MNHEY and SVGAGI. CDR3 coding DNA: TGTGCCAGCAGTCCGAGCGGGGTGTACACCGGGGAGCTGTTTTTT. This gives the protein CASSPSGVYTGELFF.

This chain joins TRBV6-5 and TRBJ2-4, with D perhaps TRBD2 (6 bases). Trimming removed 8 bases from V and 0 bases from J, with 14 bases in between. From germline, CDR1 is MNHEY and CDR2 SVGAGI. The CDR3 totals 15 residues. CDR3 amino acids: CASLDSGQAKNIQYF. CDR3 bases: TGTGCCAGCCTTGATAGCGGACAAGCCAAAAACATTCAGTACTTC.